These T cell receptor beta chains were read from a single sample in a study of cytomegalovirus exposure and HLA in healthy donors. Only in-frame clones appear in the TCRdb table, and some are missing; sequencing was by immunoSEQ multiplex PCR. In the table there are some 220,000 clones, about 89% of which are singletons. What was sequenced was PBMCs. These receptors all come from a woman aged 18-29 years in good health and CMV-seronegative. CDR3s include the opening cysteine and the closing phenylalanine or tryptophan. The D gene is left open where the match is weak. Clone size appears in some rows only: once, few, many, or a class for an expanded clone.

v_call	d_call	clone_size	j_call	cdr3_nt	cdr3_aa
TRBV11-2	.	.	TRBJ1-1	TGTGCCAGCAGCTTAGAAGGCGGGGCCTGGGCTGAAGCTTTCTTT	CASSLEGGAWAEAFF
TRBV7-6	.	.	TRBJ1-2	TGTGCCAGCAGCCGGAGCGGGGGCATTAGCGGCTACACCTTC	CASSRSGGISGYTF
TRBV27	.	.	TRBJ2-3	TGTGCCAGCAGTAGGAGACAGACCACAGATACGCAGTATTTT	CASSRRQTTDTQYF
TRBV27	.	.	TRBJ1-3	TGTGCCAGCAGTCCACTGGCGGGTCTAAGTAACACCATATATTTT	CASSPLAGLSNTIYF
TRBV9	TRBD1	.	TRBJ1-1	TGTGCCAGCAGCGGGACAGGGACTGGGAACACTGAAGCTTTCTTT	CASSGTGTGNTEAFF
TRBV11-2	TRBD1	.	TRBJ2-5	TGTGCCAGCAGCTGGGACAGGACACAAGAGACCCAGTACTTC	CASSWDRTQETQYF
TRBV25-1	.	.	TRBJ1-2	TGTGCCAGCAGTAACAGAAATGAAGGCTACACCTTC	CASSNRNEGYTF
TRBV18	.	.	TRBJ2-5	TGTGCCAGCTCCGGTGAGACCCAGTACTTC	CASSGETQYF
TRBV5-1	TRBD1	.	TRBJ2-5	TGCGCCAGCAGCTTGGGGACGGACAGGGAAGGAGAGACCCAGTACTTC	CASSLGTDREGETQYF
TRBV5-4	TRBD1	.	TRBJ2-2	TGTGCCAGCAGCTTGGTTGGGACAGTGACCGGGGAGCTGTTTTTT	CASSLVGTVTGELFF
TRBV7-8	.	.	TRBJ2-3	TGTGCCAGCAGCTTAAGCTTCGGGGTACACGGTACGCAGTATTTT	CASSLSFGVHGTQYF
TRBV28	TRBD2	.	TRBJ2-3	TGTGCCAGCAGTTGGACTAGCGGGAGGGCCGGGGCAGATACGCAGTATTTT	CASSWTSGRAGADTQYF
TRBV5-6	.	.	TRBJ1-5	TGTGCCAGCAGCCGGCGGGCCCTAGGGATCAATCAGCCCCAGCATTTT	CASSRRALGINQPQHF
TRBV30	.	.	TRBJ1-1	TGTGCCTGGAGTGGATGGCGGGACACTGAAGCTTTCTTT	CAWSGWRDTEAFF
TRBV10-3	.	.	TRBJ2-5	TGTGCCATCAGTGACAATAGGGGGTACCAAGAGACCCAGTACTTC	CAISDNRGYQETQYF
TRBV15	TRBD1	few	TRBJ1-2	TGTGCCACCAGCCAGGACAGGGTTTATGGCTACACCTTC	CATSQDRVYGYTF
TRBV27	.	.	TRBJ2-7	TGTGCCAGCAGTTCCTTGGTCGGGGGCGAGCAGTACTTC	CASSSLVGGEQYF
TRBV6-1	.	.	TRBJ1-6	TGTGCCAGCAGGGAGAGTACCTCTAATTCACCCCTCCACTTT	CASRESTSNSPLHF
TRBV11-3	TRBD1	.	TRBJ2-7	TGTGCCAGCAGCTCCGGGACAGGGACCTACGAGCAGTACTTC	CASSSGTGTYEQYF
TRBV7-3	.	.	TRBJ2-5	TGTGCCAGCAGCCCCGTTGGAGGGGAGACCCAGTACTTC	CASSPVGGETQYF
TRBV30	.	few	TRBJ1-5	TGTGCCTGGAGTGTAATCGGTAATCAGCCCCAGCATTTT	CAWSVIGNQPQHF
TRBV5-1	TRBD1	.	TRBJ1-1	TGCGCCAGCAGCCTGGGGACAGCGAACACTGAAGCTTTCTTT	CASSLGTANTEAFF
TRBV30	.	.	TRBJ1-1	TGTGCCTGGGCCAAAAACAGGGTTAACACTGAAGCTTTCTTT	CAWAKNRVNTEAFF
TRBV11-2	TRBD2	few	TRBJ2-3	TGTGCCAGCAGCTTAGAAGGAGCGGGACTTGATACGCAGTATTTT	CASSLEGAGLDTQYF
TRBV7-9	.	.	TRBJ1-2	TGTGCCAGCAGCTTGGTCCAGGGTGGCTACACCTTC	CASSLVQGGYTF
TRBV4-1	TRBD2	few	TRBJ2-1	TGCGCCAGCAGCGGGGGGGGGAACAATGAGCAGTTCTTC	CASSGGGNNEQFF
TRBV6-5	TRBD1	many	TRBJ2-1	TGTGCCAGCGGGGGACAGGGTGGCGATGAGCAGTTCTTC	CASGGQGGDEQFF
TRBV7-9	.	.	TRBJ1-1	TGTGCCAGCAGCACGTCACAGGGAACCACTGAAGCTTTCTTT	CASSTSQGTTEAFF
TRBV10-1	TRBD2	.	TRBJ2-1	TGCGCCAGCAGTGACGGCGGGAGCACCTACAATGAGCAGTTCTTC	CASSDGGSTYNEQFF
TRBV7-9	.	once	TRBJ1-6	TGTGCCAGCAGCTTAGAATCAGCGGGGGGGGATTCACCCCTCCACTTT	CASSLESAGGDSPLHF
TRBV6-5	.	.	TRBJ1-2	TGTGCCAGCACACCGCGGCAGAATCTTAACTATGGCTACACCTTC	CASTPRQNLNYGYTF
TRBV18	.	.	TRBJ1-2	TGTGCCAGCTCACCCGACAGCTATGGCTACACCTTC	CASSPDSYGYTF
TRBV23-1	.	once	TRBJ2-2	TGCGCCAGCAGTCATAACGGTGAGAACACCGGGGAGCTGTTTTTT	CASSHNGENTGELFF
TRBV7-6	TRBD2	.	TRBJ2-1	TGTGCCAGCAGCGGCGGGGGGATAAACTCCTACAATGAGCAGTTCTTC	CASSGGGINSYNEQFF
TRBV7-9	TRBD2	.	TRBJ2-1	TGTGCCAGCAGCTTAGTCCCGGGACTAGCGAGAAATGAGCAGTTCTTC	CASSLVPGLARNEQFF
TRBV28	TRBD1	.	TRBJ1-5	TGTGCCAGCAGTTCGGTCACCAGGGGGTCCCATCAGCCCCAGCATTTT	CASSSVTRGSHQPQHF
TRBV28	.	.	TRBJ2-2	TGTGCCAGCAGCCGGGCGGTCGGGGTTTCGAACACCGGGGAGCTGTTTTTT	CASSRAVGVSNTGELFF
TRBV27	TRBD1	few	TRBJ1-6	TGTGCCAGCTCCCCGGGACAGGGCGGTTCACCCCTCCACTTT	CASSPGQGGSPLHF
TRBV5-6	TRBD2	.	TRBJ2-7	TGTGCCAGCAGCTTTAGGGGACTAACTGTGAACTACGAGCAGTACTTC	CASSFRGLTVNYEQYF
TRBV30	.	.	TRBJ1-1	TGTGCCTGGAGTGTACTAGGTGGGGTGGCTGAAGCTTTCTTT	CAWSVLGGVAEAFF
TRBV29-1	.	.	TRBJ1-5	TGCAGCGTAGAGGACAGTAGCAATCAGCCCCAGCATTTT	CSVEDSSNQPQHF
TRBV28	.	.	TRBJ1-5	TGTGCCAGCAGCCCACCCCAAGGACGGCGAGGGCATCAGCCCCAGCATTTT	CASSPPQGRRGHQPQHF
TRBV28	.	.	TRBJ1-1	TGTGCCAGCCTCAGGGGCTTCACTGAAGCTTTCTTT	CASLRGFTEAFF
TRBV11-2	.	once	TRBJ1-3	TGTGCCAGCAGCTCCGGGGGACTCCACTCTGGAAACACCATATATTTT	CASSSGGLHSGNTIYF
TRBV6-5	.	.	TRBJ2-2	TGTGCCAGCAGCCCTACCCTGAACACCGGGGAGCTGTTTTTT	CASSPTLNTGELFF
TRBV27	.	.	TRBJ1-5	TGTGCCAGCAGTTTATCGGGGGGACATCAGCCCCAGCATTTT	CASSLSGGHQPQHF
TRBV6-5	TRBD1	.	TRBJ2-1	TGTGCCAGCAGTTCCTCGGACAGGGTCAATGAGCAGTTCTTC	CASSSSDRVNEQFF